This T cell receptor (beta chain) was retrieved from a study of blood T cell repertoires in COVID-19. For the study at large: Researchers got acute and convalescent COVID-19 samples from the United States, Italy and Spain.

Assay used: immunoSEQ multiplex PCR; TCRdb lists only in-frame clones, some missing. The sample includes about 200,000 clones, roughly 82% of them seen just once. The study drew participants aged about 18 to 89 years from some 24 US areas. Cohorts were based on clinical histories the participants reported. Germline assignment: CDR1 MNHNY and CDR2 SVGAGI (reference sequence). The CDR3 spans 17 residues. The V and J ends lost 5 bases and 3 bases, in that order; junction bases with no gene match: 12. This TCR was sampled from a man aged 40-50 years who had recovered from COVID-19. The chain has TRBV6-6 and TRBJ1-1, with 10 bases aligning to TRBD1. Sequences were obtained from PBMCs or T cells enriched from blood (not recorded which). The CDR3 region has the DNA TGTGCCAGCAGTCCCTCTAGGACAGGGGGTATACACACTGAAGCTTTCTTT. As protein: CASSPSRTGGIHTEAFF.